A single sample gave rise to the 5 T cell receptor beta chains below, sequenced in a study of control samples from healthy donors and cancer patients. Profiled with immunoSEQ multiplex PCR; TCRdb holds only in-frame clones, not every one. Of approximately 100,000 clones listed, roughly 86% are singletons. The sample comprised blood. These receptors came from a man between 60 and 75 years old in good health.

CDR3 sequence (DNA): TGTGCCAGCAGCTTGTTAGGGGAGCAGTACTTC. This encodes CASSLLGEQYF. The rearrangement joins TRBV5-6 to TRBJ2-7; D is unresolved. Germline V gene lookup returns CDR1 SGHDT and CDR2 YYEEEE. Trimming removed 1 base at V and 7 bases at J, with 6 bases between. This CDR3 contains 11 residues.

DNA of the CDR3: TGTGCCAGCAGTTACGACAGGGGGCATGGGCAGCCCCAGCATTTT. It yields the protein CASSYDRGHGQPQHF. The chain carries TRBV6-5 and TRBJ1-5, with TRBD1 matching 10 bases. Germline CDR1 reads MNHEY; CDR2 reads SVGAGI. This CDR3 has 15 amino acids. Trimming took 2 bases from V and 7 from J; bases not matched to a gene: 5.

The chain links TRBV7-6 to TRBJ2-1, with D possibly called TRBD1 or TRBD2 (6 bases each). The CDR3 has 18 amino acids. With 3 bases removed from V and 2 bases from J, the gap between germline ends came to 20 bases. Germline V gene lookup returns CDR1 SGHVS and CDR2 FNYEAQ. CDR3 protein: CASSLTPGAGVPYNEQFF. DNA for the CDR3: TGTGCCAGCAGCTTGACCCCGGGGGCAGGGGTCCCCTACAATGAGCAGTTCTTC.

The J gene is TRBJ2-7, the V gene TRBV10-3; D ambiguous. The CDR3 sequence is 16 residues long. Germline assignment: CDR1 ENHRY and CDR2 SYGVKD. Deletions cut 0 bases from V and 0 bases from J, with 12 bases between. This CDR3 reads CAISESAGDVSYEQYF. Written as DNA, the CDR3 is TGTGCCATCAGTGAGTCTGCCGGCGATGTCTCCTACGAGCAGTACTTC.

The chain combines TRBV14 with TRBJ1-6; 10 bases match TRBD1. J gave up 10 bases and V 4 bases, and 4 bases lay outside the gene matches. CDR3 length: 14 residues. The V gene's germline CDR1 is SGHDN and CDR2 FVKESK. CDR3 protein: CASSRDRGGSPLHF. The DNA for the CDR3 is TGTGCCAGCAGCCGGGACAGGGGTGGATCACCCCTCCACTTT.